The T cell receptor beta chain described here comes from a study of blood T cell repertoires in COVID-19. At the level of the study: Some COVID-19 samples were acute and others convalescent; all came from the United States, Italy and Spain. In each case, the material was cDNA or gDNA derived from T cells, B-cell-depleted T cells, or PBMCs.

Original processing notes: Amplification with reference gene primers provided the estimates of nucleated cell counts. Sequencing used immunoSEQ multiplex PCR; TCRdb keeps in-frame clones, though not all of them. The V and J calls and the clone size are those of that table, but D and trimming were determined from the DNA. Here the sample spans about 240,000 clones, around 83% being singletons. The sequenced material came from peripheral blood. The clonotype originates from a woman older than 75 with acute or convalescent COVID-19.

In DNA, the CDR3 is TGTGCCACCCAGGGTTCTGGCTACACCTTC. As protein: CATQGSGYTF. The chain joins TRBV28 to TRBJ1-2; tentative D call: TRBD1 (5 bases). Germline values: CDR1 MDHEN, CDR2 SYDVKM. With 10 bases removed from V and 7 bases from J, the gap between germline ends came to 10 bases. This CDR3 has 10 amino acids.